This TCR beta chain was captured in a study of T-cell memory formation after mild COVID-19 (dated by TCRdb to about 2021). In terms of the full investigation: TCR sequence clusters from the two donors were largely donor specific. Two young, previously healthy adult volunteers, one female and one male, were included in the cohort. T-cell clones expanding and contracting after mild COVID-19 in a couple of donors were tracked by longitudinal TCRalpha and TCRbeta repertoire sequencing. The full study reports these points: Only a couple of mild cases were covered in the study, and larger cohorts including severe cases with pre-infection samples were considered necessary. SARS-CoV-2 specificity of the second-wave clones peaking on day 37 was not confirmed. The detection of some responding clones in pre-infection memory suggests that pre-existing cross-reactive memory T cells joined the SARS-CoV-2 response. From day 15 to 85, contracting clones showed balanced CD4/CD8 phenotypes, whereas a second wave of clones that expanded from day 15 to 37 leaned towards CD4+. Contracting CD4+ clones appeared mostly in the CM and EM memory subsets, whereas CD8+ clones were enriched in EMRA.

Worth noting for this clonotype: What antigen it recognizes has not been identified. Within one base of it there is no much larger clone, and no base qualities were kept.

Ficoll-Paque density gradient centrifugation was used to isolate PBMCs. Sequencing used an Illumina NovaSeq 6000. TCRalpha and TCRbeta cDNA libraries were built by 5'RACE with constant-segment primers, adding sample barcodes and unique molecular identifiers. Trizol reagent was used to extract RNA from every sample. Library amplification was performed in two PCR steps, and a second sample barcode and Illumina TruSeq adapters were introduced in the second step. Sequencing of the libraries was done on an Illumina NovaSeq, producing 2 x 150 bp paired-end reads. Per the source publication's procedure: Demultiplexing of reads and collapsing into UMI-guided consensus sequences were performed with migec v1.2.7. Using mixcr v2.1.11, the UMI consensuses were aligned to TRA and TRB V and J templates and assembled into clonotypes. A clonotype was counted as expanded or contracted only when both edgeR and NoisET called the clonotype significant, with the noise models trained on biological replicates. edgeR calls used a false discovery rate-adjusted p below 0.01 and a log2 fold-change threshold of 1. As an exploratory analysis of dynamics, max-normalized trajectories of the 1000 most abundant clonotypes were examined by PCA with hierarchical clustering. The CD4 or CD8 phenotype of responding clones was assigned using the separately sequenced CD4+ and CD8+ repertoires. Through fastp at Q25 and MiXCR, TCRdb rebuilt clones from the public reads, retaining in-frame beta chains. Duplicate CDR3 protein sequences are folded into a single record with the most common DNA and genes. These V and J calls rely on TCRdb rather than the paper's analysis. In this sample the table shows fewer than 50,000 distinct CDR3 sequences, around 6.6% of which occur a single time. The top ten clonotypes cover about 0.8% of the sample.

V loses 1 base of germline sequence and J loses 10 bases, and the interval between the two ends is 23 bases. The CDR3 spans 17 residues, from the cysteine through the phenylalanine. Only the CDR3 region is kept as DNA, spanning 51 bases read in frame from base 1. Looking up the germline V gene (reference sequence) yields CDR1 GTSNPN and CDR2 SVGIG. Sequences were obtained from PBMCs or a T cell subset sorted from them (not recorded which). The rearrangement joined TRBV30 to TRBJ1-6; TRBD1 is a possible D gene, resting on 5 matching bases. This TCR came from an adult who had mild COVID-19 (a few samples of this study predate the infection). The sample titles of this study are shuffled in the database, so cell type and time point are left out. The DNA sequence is TGTGCCTGGAGTGCCGCACCGGGGGGAAGGGTCCAGTCACCCCTCCACTTT. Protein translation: CAWSAAPGGRVQSPLHF.